This T cell receptor (beta chain) is drawn from a study of blood T cell repertoires in COVID-19 (dated by TCRdb to 2018 to 2020). Regarding the research as a whole: Samples covering the acute and convalescent phases of COVID-19 were provided by collaborators in the United States, Italy and Spain. The material from the prospective study consisted of cDNA or gDNA derived from T cells, B-cell-depleted T cells, or PBMCs. Subjects who had been exposed to COVID-19, were actively infected with it, or had recovered from it provided the deeply sampled blood TCRbeta repertoires that made up the dataset. The repertoires were released in a freely available public database meant as a resource for research on the immune response to SARS-CoV-2. Samples came from the ongoing ImmuneRACE study (first 160 participants) plus 1,254 subjects from 6 global collaborators. The sample metadata nearly always contained a de-identified subject ID, COVID-19 status, age in years and sex. Where HLA class I and class II types were available, the types were taken from metadata supplied by the sample provider, not from assay-based typing. Overall results and qualifications from the work: How much clinical and demographic metadata was included differed by source and by participant, and the metadata was provided uncurated.

The immunoSEQ Assay, a bias-controlled multiplex PCR, was used to amplify TCRbeta CDR3 regions from genomic DNA. Per the original workflow: Within the assay, amplification of reference gene primers was used to estimate how many nucleated cells each sample contained. Sequence reads were collapsed and filtered to measure the absolute abundance of every unique TCRbeta CDR3 rearrangement. For each sample, productive Simpson clonality was calculated as the square root of Simpson's diversity index over productive rearrangements. Sourced from immuneACCESS, this table was stored by TCRdb with only in-frame sequences that have V and J called. A share of the clones is absent; for the studies checked, an unresolved V gene accounts for under half, and the remainder has no known explanation. D and trimming were read from the DNA, whereas the V and J calls and clone size are those reported in that table. The sample table contains more than 150,000 clones; only one count was recorded for 80% to 90% of them. The ten largest clones represent around 16% of the sample.

Remarks on this clone: Which antigen it targets is not known. No much larger clone is present one base from it, and per-base qualities are unavailable.

Each collaborating institution followed its own protocols to collect whole blood in K2EDTA tubes. Collaborator samples were shipped for TCRbeta analysis as frozen whole blood, isolated PBMCs, or DNA extracted from either sample type. The sample was peripheral blood. The clonotype comes from a woman aged 40 to 50 with acute or convalescent COVID-19.

CDR3 loop: CASSYGRGPGNIQYF. The nucleotides read TGTGCCAGCAGTTACGGCCGGGGTCCGGGAAACATTCAGTACTTC. The receptor chain draws on TRBV6-5 and TRBJ2-4; the D gene is perhaps TRBD2, from 5 matching bases. V gives up 2 bases and J gives up 6 bases, and the segment between their germline ends measures 14 bases. Reading from cysteine to phenylalanine, the CDR3 counts 15 amino acids. Only CDR3 DNA remains: 45 bases, in frame from the first base. CDR1 MNHEY and CDR2 SVGAGI are derived from the germline V gene.